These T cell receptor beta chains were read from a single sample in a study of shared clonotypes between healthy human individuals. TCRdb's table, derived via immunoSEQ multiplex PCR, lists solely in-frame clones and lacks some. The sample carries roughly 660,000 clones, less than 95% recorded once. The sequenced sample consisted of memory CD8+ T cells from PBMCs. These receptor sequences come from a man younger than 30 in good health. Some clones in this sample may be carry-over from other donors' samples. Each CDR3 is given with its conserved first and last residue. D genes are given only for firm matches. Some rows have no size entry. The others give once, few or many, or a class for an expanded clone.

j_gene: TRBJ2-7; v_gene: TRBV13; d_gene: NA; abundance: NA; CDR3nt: TGTGCCAGCAGCTTAGCAGACTCCTACGAGCAGTACTTC; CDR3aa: CASSLADSYEQYF
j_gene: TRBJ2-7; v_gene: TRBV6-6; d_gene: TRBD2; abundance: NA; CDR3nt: TGTGCCAGCAGTTGGCTAGCGGGGAATACCTACGAGCAGTACTTC; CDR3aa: CASSWLAGNTYEQYF
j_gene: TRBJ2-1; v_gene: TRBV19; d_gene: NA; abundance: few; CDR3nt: TGTGCCAGTAGAGGGGCAGCTAGAGAGCAGTTCTTC; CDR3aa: CASRGAAREQFF
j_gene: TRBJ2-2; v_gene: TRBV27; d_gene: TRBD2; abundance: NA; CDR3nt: TGTGCCAGCAGTACCCCGGGGGGAAGCACCGGGGAGCTGTTTTTT; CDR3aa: CASSTPGGSTGELFF
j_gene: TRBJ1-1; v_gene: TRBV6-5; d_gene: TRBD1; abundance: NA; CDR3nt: TGTGCCAGCAAATGGGACAGGGGGGCCCCTGAAGCTTTCTTT; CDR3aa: CASKWDRGAPEAFF
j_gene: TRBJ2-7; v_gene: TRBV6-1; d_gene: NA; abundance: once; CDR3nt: TGTGCCAGCAGTGAAGACAGACTGTCCTACGAGCAGTACTTC; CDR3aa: CASSEDRLSYEQYF
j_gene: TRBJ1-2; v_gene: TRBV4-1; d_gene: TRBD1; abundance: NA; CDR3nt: TGCGCCAGCAGCCAAGCCCCGACAGGGAGACACTATGGCTACACCTTC; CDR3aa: CASSQAPTGRHYGYTF
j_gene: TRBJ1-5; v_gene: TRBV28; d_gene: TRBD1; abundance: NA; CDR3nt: TGTGCCAGCAGTTTAAAGGGACAGGGATTGTACAGCAATCAGCCCCAGCATTTT; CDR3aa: CASSLKGQGLYSNQPQHF
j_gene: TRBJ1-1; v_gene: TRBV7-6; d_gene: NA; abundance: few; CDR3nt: TGTGCCAGCAGCTTAGGTCCAGGGACGGGGACTGAAGCTTTCTTT; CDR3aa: CASSLGPGTGTEAFF
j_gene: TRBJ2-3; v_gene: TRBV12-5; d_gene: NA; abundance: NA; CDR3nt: TGTGCTAGTGGTTTACTTCTGGGTGGAGTCACAGATACGCAGTATTTT; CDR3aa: CASGLLLGGVTDTQYF
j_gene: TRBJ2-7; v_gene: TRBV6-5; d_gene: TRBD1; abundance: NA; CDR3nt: TGTGCCAGCAGTTACTCGACAGGGGGATTCTACGAGCAGTACTTC; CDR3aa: CASSYSTGGFYEQYF
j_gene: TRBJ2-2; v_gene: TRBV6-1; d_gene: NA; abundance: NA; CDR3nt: TGTGCCAGCTCTCAGTCGGACGCCGGGGAGCTGTTTTTT; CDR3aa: CASSQSDAGELFF
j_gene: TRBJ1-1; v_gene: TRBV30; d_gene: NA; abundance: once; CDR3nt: TGTGCCTGGATAGGGGGGCTGAACACTGAAGCTTTCTTT; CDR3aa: CAWIGGLNTEAFF
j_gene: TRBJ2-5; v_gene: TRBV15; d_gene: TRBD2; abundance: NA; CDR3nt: TGTGCCACCGGGGGTAGCGGGAGGGAGGAGACCCAGTACTTC; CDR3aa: CATGGSGREETQYF
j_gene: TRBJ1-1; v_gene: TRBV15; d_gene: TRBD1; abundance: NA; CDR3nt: TGTGCCACCAGCAGTGGGACAGGGCCTACTGAAGCTTTCTTT; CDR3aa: CATSSGTGPTEAFF
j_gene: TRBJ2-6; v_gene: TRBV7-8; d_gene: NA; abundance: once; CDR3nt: TGTGCCAGCAGCGCCTTTCGCCGCGGAGGACCTGGGGCCAACGTCCTGACTTTC; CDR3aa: CASSAFRRGGPGANVLTF
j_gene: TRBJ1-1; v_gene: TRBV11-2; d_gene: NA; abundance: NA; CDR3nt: TGTGCCAGCAGCTTACGATGGGGACACTTTTTCGAAGCTTTCTTT; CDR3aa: CASSLRWGHFFEAFF
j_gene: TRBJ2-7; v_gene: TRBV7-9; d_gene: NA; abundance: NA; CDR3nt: TGTGCCAGCAGCTCCCTTCCCCACCCTGTCTCCTACGAGCAGTACTTC; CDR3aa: CASSSLPHPVSYEQYF
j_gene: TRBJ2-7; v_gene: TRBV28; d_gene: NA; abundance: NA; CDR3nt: TGTGCCAGCAGTTATGCTGCGGGTTCAACCTACGAGCAGTACTTC; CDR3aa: CASSYAAGSTYEQYF
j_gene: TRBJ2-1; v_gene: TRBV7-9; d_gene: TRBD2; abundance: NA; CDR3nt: TGTGCCAGCAGCCTACTAGCGGGAATTTACAATGAGCAGTTCTTC; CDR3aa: CASSLLAGIYNEQFF
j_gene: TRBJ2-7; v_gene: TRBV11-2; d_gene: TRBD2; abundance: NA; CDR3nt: TGTGCCAGCAGCGGGACTAGCGGAACCTACGAGCAGTACTTC; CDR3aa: CASSGTSGTYEQYF
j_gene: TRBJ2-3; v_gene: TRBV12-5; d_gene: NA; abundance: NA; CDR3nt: TGTGCTAGTGGTTTGGGGTCGGCTGCTAGCACAGATACGCAGTATTTT; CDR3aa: CASGLGSAASTDTQYF
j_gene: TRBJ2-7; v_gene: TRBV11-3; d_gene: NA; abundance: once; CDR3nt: TGTGCCCGCTTTACCTACGAGCAGTACTTC; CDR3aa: CARFTYEQYF
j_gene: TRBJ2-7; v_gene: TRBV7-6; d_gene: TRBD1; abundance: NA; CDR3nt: TGTGCCAGCAGCGACAGACAGGGCTACGAGCAGTACTTC; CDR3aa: CASSDRQGYEQYF
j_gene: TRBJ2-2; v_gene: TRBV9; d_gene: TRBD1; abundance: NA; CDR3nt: TGTGCCAGCAGCCCACGAGGGACAGCGAACACCGGGGAGCTGTTTTTT; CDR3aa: CASSPRGTANTGELFF
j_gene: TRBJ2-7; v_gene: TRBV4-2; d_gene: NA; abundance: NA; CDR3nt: TGTGCCAGCAGCCAAAAGGGAGCCTACGAGCAGTACTTC; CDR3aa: CASSQKGAYEQYF
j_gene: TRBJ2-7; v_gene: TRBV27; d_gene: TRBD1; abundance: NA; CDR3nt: TGTGCCAGCAGTTTCCTTAGTGGGCAGGGGGTCTACGAGCAGTACTTC; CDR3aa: CASSFLSGQGVYEQYF
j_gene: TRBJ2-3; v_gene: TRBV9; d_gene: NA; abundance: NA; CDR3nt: TGTGCCAGCAGCGTTAACAAGCGGGCACCAACAGATACGCAGTATTTT; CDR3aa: CASSVNKRAPTDTQYF
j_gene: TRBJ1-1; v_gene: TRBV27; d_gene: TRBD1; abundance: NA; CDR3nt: TGTGCCAGCAGTTTACAGGGGGCGCAAACTGAAGCTTTCTTT; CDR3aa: CASSLQGAQTEAFF
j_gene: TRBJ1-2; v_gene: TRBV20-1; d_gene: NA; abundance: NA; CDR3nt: TGCAGTGCTCCTGTCTATGGCTACACCTTC; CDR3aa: CSAPVYGYTF
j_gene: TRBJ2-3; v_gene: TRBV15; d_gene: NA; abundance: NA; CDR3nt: TGTGCCACCAGCAGACCCCGGGCCGAACAAGATACGCAGTATTTT; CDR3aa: CATSRPRAEQDTQYF
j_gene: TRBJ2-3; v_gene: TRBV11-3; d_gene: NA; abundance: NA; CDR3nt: TGTGCCAGCAGCTTAGGGCTGTACAGCACAGATACGCAGTATTTT; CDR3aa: CASSLGLYSTDTQYF
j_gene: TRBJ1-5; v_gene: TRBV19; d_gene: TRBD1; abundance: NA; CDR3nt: TGTGCCAGTCGGACAGGGGCGCAGCCCCAGCATTTT; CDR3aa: CASRTGAQPQHF
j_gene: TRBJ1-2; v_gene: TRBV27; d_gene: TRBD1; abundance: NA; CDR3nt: TGTGCCAGCAGTTGGACAGGCACTAACTATGGCTACACCTTC; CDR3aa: CASSWTGTNYGYTF
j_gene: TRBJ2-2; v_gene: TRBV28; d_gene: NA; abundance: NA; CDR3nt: TGTGCCAGCAGTTTTAATCTGGCCGGGACCGGGGAGCTGTTTTTT; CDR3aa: CASSFNLAGTGELFF
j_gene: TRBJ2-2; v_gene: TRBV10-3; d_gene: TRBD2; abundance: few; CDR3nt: TGTGCCATCAGATTTTCGGGAGGGCCCACCGGGGAGCTGTTTTTT; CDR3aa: CAIRFSGGPTGELFF
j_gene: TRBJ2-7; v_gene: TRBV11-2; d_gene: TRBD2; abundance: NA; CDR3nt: TGTGCCAGCAGCACCGGGACTAGCGGCCCCTACGAGCAGTACTTC; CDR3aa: CASSTGTSGPYEQYF
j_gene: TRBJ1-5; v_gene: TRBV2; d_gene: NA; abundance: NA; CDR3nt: TGTGCCAGCAGTAAGACAGGTTACAATCAGCCCCAGCATTTT; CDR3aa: CASSKTGYNQPQHF
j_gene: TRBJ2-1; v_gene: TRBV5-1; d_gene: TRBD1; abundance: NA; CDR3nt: TGCGCCAGCAGGCCACCGGGACAGGGGACATACAATGAGCAGTTCTTC; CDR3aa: CASRPPGQGTYNEQFF
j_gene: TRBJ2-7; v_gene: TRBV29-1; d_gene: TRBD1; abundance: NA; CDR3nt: TGCAGCGTTGGGGCCCAGGGGGCAGCCTACGAGCAGTACTTC; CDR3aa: CSVGAQGAAYEQYF